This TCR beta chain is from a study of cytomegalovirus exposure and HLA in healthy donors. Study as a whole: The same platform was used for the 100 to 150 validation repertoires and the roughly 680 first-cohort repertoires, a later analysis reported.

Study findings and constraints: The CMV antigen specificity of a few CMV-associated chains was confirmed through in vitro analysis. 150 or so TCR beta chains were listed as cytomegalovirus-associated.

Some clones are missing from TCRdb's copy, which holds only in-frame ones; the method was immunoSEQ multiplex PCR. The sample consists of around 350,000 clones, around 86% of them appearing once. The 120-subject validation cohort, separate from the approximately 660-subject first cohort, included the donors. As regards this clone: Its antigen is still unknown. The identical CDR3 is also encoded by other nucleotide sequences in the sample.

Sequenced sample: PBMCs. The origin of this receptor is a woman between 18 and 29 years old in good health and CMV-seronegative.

This CDR3 is CASSPDRGGEQYF. The CDR3, as DNA: TGTGCCAGCTCACCTGATCGGGGGGGCGAGCAGTACTTC. V and J are TRBV18 and TRBJ2-7; 8 nucleotides line up with TRBD2. V lost 3 bases, J lost 6 bases, and 4 bases stayed unmatched. The CDR3 contains 13 residues. The V gene's germline CDR1 is KGHSH and CDR2 LQKENI.